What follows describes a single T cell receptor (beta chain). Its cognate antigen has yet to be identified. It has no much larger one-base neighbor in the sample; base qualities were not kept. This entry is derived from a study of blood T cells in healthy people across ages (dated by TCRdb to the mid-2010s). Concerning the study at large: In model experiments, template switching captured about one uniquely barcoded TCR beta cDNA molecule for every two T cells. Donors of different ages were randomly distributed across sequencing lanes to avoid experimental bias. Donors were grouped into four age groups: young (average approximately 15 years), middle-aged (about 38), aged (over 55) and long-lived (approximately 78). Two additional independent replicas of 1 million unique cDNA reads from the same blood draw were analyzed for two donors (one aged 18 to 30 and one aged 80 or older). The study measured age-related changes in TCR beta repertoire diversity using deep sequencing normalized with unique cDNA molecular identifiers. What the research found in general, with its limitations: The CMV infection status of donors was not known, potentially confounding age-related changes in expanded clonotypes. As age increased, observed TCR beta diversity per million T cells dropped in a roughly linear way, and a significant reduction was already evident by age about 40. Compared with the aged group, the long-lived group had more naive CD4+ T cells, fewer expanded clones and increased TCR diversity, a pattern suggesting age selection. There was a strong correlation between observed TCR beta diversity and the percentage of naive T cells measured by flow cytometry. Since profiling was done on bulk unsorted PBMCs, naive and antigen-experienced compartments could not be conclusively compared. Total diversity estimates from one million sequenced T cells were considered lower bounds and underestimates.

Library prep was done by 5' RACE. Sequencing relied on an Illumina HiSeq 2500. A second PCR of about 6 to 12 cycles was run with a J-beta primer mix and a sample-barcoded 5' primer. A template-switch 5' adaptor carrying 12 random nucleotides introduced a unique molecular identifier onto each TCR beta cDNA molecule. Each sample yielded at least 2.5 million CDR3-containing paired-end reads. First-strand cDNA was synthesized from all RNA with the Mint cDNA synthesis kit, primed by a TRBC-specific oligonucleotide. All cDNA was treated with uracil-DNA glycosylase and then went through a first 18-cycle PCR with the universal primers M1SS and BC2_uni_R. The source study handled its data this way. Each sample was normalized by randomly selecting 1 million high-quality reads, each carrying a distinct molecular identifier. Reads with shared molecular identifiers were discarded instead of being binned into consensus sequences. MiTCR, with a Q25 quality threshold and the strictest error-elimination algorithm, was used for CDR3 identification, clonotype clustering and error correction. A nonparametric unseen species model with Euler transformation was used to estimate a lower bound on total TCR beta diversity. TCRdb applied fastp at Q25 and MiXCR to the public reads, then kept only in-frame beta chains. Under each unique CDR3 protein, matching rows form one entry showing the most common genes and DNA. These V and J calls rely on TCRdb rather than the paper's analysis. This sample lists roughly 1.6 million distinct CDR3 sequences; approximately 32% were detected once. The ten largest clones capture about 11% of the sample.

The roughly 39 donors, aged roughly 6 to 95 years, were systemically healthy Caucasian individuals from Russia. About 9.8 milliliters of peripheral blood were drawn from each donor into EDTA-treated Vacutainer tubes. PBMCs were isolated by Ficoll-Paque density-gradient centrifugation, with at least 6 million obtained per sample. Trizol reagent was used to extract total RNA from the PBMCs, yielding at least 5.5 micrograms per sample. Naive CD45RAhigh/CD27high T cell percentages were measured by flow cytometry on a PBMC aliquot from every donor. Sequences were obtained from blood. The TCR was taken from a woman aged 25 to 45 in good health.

The CDR3: CASSSLTGQVSQAFF. Here is the DNA: TGTGCCAGCAGCTCCCTTACTGGACAGGTTAGCCAAGCTTTCTTT. The chain is made from TRBV7-6 and TRBJ1-1; TRBD1 agrees with 7 junctional bases. Unmatched junction bases come to 14, with V trimmed by 4 bases and J by 9 bases. The CDR3, from cysteine to phenylalanine, totals 15 residues. Just CDR3 DNA is preserved here, 45 bases in frame from base 1. The CDR1 and CDR2 encoded by the germline V gene are SGHVS and FNYEAQ.